This T cell receptor beta chain appears in the sequencing data of a study of blood T cells in healthy people across ages (dated by TCRdb to about 2015). A note on the overall study: In model experiments, roughly one uniquely barcoded TCR beta cDNA molecule per two T cells was captured by template switching. Using deep sequencing normalized with unique cDNA molecular identifiers, the study measured how TCR beta repertoire diversity changes with age. Four age groups were formed from the donors: young (average roughly 15 years), middle-aged (more than 35), aged (roughly 58) and long-lived (roughly 81). To avoid experimental bias, donors of different ages were randomly spread across the sequencing lanes. The study analyzed two additional independent replicas of 1 million unique cDNA reads from the same blood draw for two donors, one aged 18 to 30 and one aged 80 or older.

Libraries were constructed by 5' RACE. This sample was sequenced with an Illumina HiSeq 2500. A second PCR of about 7 to 12 cycles was performed with a sample-barcoded 5' primer and a J-beta primer mix. Each TCR beta cDNA molecule received a unique molecular identifier from a template-switch 5' adaptor carrying 12 random nucleotides. Each sample yielded at least 3 million CDR3-containing paired-end reads. All of the RNA was converted into first-strand cDNA using the Mint cDNA synthesis kit, with a TRBC-specific oligonucleotide serving as the primer. After uracil-DNA glycosylase treatment, a first 18-cycle PCR used universal primers M1SS and BC2_uni_R on all cDNA. In the paper's pipeline: For normalization, 1 million high-quality reads, each with a distinct molecular identifier, were randomly selected from each sample. Reads sharing molecular identifiers were discarded rather than binned into consensus sequences. MiTCR, run with a Q25 quality threshold and the strictest error-elimination algorithm, handled CDR3 identification, clonotype clustering and error correction. A nonparametric unseen species model with Euler transformation was used to estimate a lower bound on total TCR beta diversity. The public reads were reanalyzed by TCRdb: fastp trimming at Q25, MiXCR alignment, in-frame beta chains only. Rows are combined by CDR3 protein, so each entry shows the most common genes and DNA. V and J calls and clone size were set by TCRdb, not the authors. Here the sample has roughly 790,000 distinct CDR3 sequences; 35% to 45% occur a single time. The ten largest clonotypes hold approximately 22% of the sample.

According to the germline V gene (reference sequence), CDR1 reads SEHNR and CDR2 reads FQNEAQ. The CDR3 numbers 16 residues from cysteine through phenylalanine. Just the 48-base CDR3 DNA is kept, in frame starting at base 1. The roughly 39 donors, aged about 6 to 95 years, were systemically healthy Caucasian individuals from Russia. Ten milliliters of peripheral blood were drawn from each donor into EDTA-treated Vacutainer tubes. Ficoll-Paque density-gradient centrifugation was used to isolate PBMCs, with at least 6 million obtained per sample. Trizol reagent was used to extract total RNA from PBMCs, with at least 5.5 micrograms per sample. For every donor, an aliquot of PBMCs went through flow cytometry to measure the percentages of naive CD45RAhigh/CD27high T cells. This clonotype appeared once. Which antigen it targets is not known. Germline and junction disagree at one end, which may indicate a read error.

Results and caveats for the whole study, not just this receptor: The long-lived group showed more naive CD4+ T cells, fewer expanded clones and increased TCR diversity than the aged group, suggesting age selection. Observed TCR beta diversity correlated strongly with the percentage of naive T cells measured by flow cytometry. Because the CMV infection status of the donors was unknown, age-related changes in expanded clonotypes may potentially have been confounded. Estimates of total diversity based on one million sequenced T cells were considered lower bounds and underestimates. Bulk unsorted PBMC profiling prevented conclusive comparison of naive and antigen-experienced compartments. As age increased, observed TCR beta diversity per million T cells dropped in a roughly linear way, and a significant reduction was already evident by age roughly 36.

This receptor chain uses TRBV7-9 and TRBJ1-1; the junction holds 11 bases that match TRBD1. This sequence originates from a woman aged 60-75 years in good health. Sequenced: blood. The nucleotide sequence reads as follows: TGTGCCAGCAGCTTAGACGGGACAGGGGGGAACGCTGAAGCTTTCTTT. Translation gives CASSLDGTGGNAEAFF.